These 6 T cell receptor beta chains were all obtained from the same sample, sequenced in a study of CD8 T cells in Susac syndrome. Random hexamers served to reverse transcribe about 0.45 to 1 ug RNA. TCRdb re-analysed the immunoSEQ multiplex PCR reads in MiXCR, keeping a single row per CDR3 protein. The sample lists 150,000 or so distinct CDR3 sequences; roughly 94% were seen once. Sequences were obtained from CD4+ T cells from PBMCs. The receptors here all came from a human donor with Susac syndrome.

The chain employs TRBV7-2 and TRBJ1-2; D gene unclear. V lost 3 bases and J 8 bases, leaving 10 bases between the germline ends. Germline V CDR1 and CDR2: SGHTA, FQGNSA. The CDR3 is 12 residues long. CDR3 sequence (DNA): TGTGCCAGCAGCTTCCGACAATGGGGCTACACCTTC. Translated, it gives CASSFRQWGYTF.

CDR3 sequence: CASIESSSSTDTQYF. CDR3 DNA: TGTGCCAGCATCGAAAGTAGCTCAAGCACAGATACGCAGTATTTT. The chain is built from TRBV21-1 and TRBJ2-3. TRBV21-1 is designated a pseudogene. The length of the CDR3 is 15 residues.

The chain joins TRBV12-3 or TRBV12-4 to TRBJ2-3; TRBD2 matches 8 bases. The trim removed 5 bases at V and 6 bases at J, leaving 10 bases unmatched. The CDR3 runs 15 residues. The CDR3 sequence: CASSASGGQWDTQYF. The CDR3 coding sequence is TGTGCCAGCAGTGCCTCGGGGGGGCAGTGGGATACGCAGTATTTT.

The genes are TRBV28 and TRBJ1-4; D is uncertain. Germline CDR1 and CDR2: MDHEN and SYDVKM. The ends were cut back, 5 bases at V and 4 bases at J, with 20 bases in the middle. The CDR3 consists of 17 residues. The CDR3 bases are TGTGCCAGCAGTCCCACTGAAGGGTACGGTGGTAATGAAAAACTGTTTTTT. Residues: CASSPTEGYGGNEKLFF.

V and J are TRBV20-1 and TRBJ2-1; D remains unclear. Per the germline V gene, CDR1 is DFQATT and CDR2 is SNEGSKA (reference sequence). This CDR3 spans 14 amino acids. Trimming took 6 bases from V and 0 from J, leaving 12 bases between them. CDR3 region: CSARTQSSYNEQFF. CDR3 DNA: TGCAGTGCGCGGACCCAAAGCTCCTACAATGAGCAGTTCTTC.

This CDR3 reads CASIPQGVWNQPQHF. CDR3 bases: TGTGCCAGCATCCCCCAAGGGGTGTGGAATCAGCCCCAGCATTTT. V and J are TRBV12-3 or TRBV12-4 and TRBJ1-5; D possibly corresponds to TRBD1 (5 bases). This CDR3 region has 15 residues. Trimming pared 7 bases from V and 4 bases from J, leaving 17 bases between.